This T cell receptor (beta chain) was sequenced in a study of beta chain features in type 1 diabetes. Isolated RNA was reverse transcribed in full, so expressed TCRB transcripts were sequenced. The repertoire was sequenced with immunoSEQ multiplex PCR; TCRdb's copy has only in-frame clones and lacks some. The sample holds hundreds of thousands of clones, around 15% seen once. Germline CDR1 SGHDT, CDR2 YYEEEE. The CDR3 has 15 amino acids. The ends were cut back, 5 bases at V and 0 bases at J, with 12 bases in the middle. Sequencing used naive CD4+ T cells from blood. The receptor comes from a man aged 18 to 30 in good health. The chain employs TRBV5-6 and TRBJ2-4; a possible D gene is TRBD2 (5 bases). The CDR3 here is CASSSKGLAKNIQYF. Written as DNA, the CDR3 is TGTGCCAGCAGTTCCAAAGGACTAGCCAAAAACATTCAGTACTTC.